This TCR beta chain was found in a study of sequential checkpoint blockade in melanoma. As for treatment: randomized to nivolumab then ipilimumab (arm A) or the reverse (arm B). None of the patients previously received DNA-damaging chemotherapy. This clone appeared once. This CDR3 has 11 amino acids. Trimming cost V 3 bases and J 11 bases, with 9 bases left between them. CDR1 and CDR2 (germline): SGHDT, YYEEEE. Only in-frame clones appear in the TCRdb table, and some are missing; sequencing was by immunoSEQ multiplex PCR. The data show approximately 9,000 clones, roughly 72% seen once. This chain links TRBV5-6 with TRBJ2-1; possible D gene TRBD1, 6 bases. The sequence was collected from a human donor with melanoma. This specimen consisted of CD8+ T cells sorted from blood (inferred from file names), obtained from a patient given nivolumab and ipilimumab in sequence. CDR3 sequence (DNA): TGTGCCAGCAGCTCACAGGGAAAGCAGTTCTTC. This sequence encodes CASSSQGKQFF.